This TCR beta chain emerged from a study of blood T cell repertoires in COVID-19. Original analysis: How many nucleated cells were present was estimated from reference gene primer amplification. Measured with immunoSEQ multiplex PCR; TCRdb has only the in-frame clones, and not every one. Clonal size and the V and J genes are those of that table, whereas D and trimming came from the DNA. This sample carries around 180,000 clones, about 74% of them seen once, and the ten largest clones take 3%. The CDR3 contains 14 residues. CDR1 is MNHEY and CDR2 is SVGAGI in the germline V gene. V shed 6 bases and J shed 5 bases, with 13 bases lying between them.

This receptor was taken from a woman aged 80 or older with acute or convalescent COVID-19. The chain uses TRBV6-5 and TRBJ1-4, with D tentatively TRBD1 (6 bases). Sequencing was carried out using peripheral blood. The CDR3 loop is CASRNRDINEKLFF. In nucleotides, the CDR3 is TGTGCCAGCAGGAACAGGGACATAAATGAAAAACTGTTTTTT.